These 25 T cell receptor beta chains were all obtained from the same sample, sequenced in a study of cytomegalovirus exposure and HLA in healthy donors (TCRdb year 2017). The library relied on the immunoSEQ multiplex PCR assay. The multiplex PCR relied on a mix of 60 forward primers for TCR Vbeta segments and 13 reverse primers for TCR Jbeta segments. Held by TCRdb, this immuneACCESS table contains in-frame sequences only and omits some clones. Under half of the omission traces to an unresolved V gene where checked; the cause of the rest is unknown. The sample data list tens of thousands of clones, and approximately 63% of these were observed just once. Together, the top ten hold 15% to 20% of the sample. The sample was PBMCs. The receptor source for this set is a woman aged 55-70 years in good health and CMV-seropositive.

The chain links TRBV30 to TRBJ1-2; D call uncertain. Germline CDR1 reads GTSNPN; CDR2 reads SVGIG (reference sequence). This CDR3 is built from 12 residues. Trimming removed 2 bases from V and 0 bases from J, with 4 bases in between. This chain's CDR3 is CAWSPTNYGYTF. CDR3 nucleotides: TGTGCCTGGAGTCCAACTAACTATGGCTACACCTTC.

The chain has TRBV7-9 and TRBJ1-1; 10 nucleotides line up with TRBD1. Germline lookup yields CDR1 SEHNR and CDR2 FQNEAQ (reference sequence). With V trimmed by 5 bases and J by 4 bases, 7 bases remained unmatched. This CDR3 spans 15 amino acids. CDR3 coding DNA: TGTGCCAGCAGCCTAACCGGGACAGGGGCCACTGAAGCTTTCTTT. Translated, it gives CASSLTGTGATEAFF.

The V and J genes are TRBV5-1 and TRBJ2-5; possibly TRBD2 for D (6 bases). Germline CDR1 reads SGHRS; CDR2 reads YFSETQ. The CDR3 covers 15 residues. V dropped 8 bases and J dropped 6 bases, with 23 bases sitting between them. The DNA of the CDR3 is TGCGCCAGTACTACCTTAGAAACGGGGGAGAAGACCCAGTACTTC. It codes for CASTTLETGEKTQYF.

The rearrangement joins TRBV7-9 to TRBJ1-5; D possibly corresponds to TRBD1 (5 bases). V was shortened by 3 bases and J by 4 bases, with 10 bases between the two germline ends. Germline lookup yields CDR1 SEHNR and CDR2 FQNEAQ (reference sequence). The CDR3 is 14 amino acids. The CDR3 sequence is CASSLGTGNQPQHF. CDR3 sequence (DNA): TGTGCCAGCAGCTTGGGAACAGGTAATCAGCCCCAGCATTTT.

The V call is TRBV4-3, the J call TRBJ2-5; 7 bases map to TRBD2. The J call may be wrong; the DNA end is better matched by TRBJ2-7. CDR3 size: 15 residues. Germline loops: CDR1 LGHNA, CDR2 YSLEER. CDR3 sequence reads: CASSQAAGDPYEQYF. In nucleotides, the CDR3 is TGCGCCAGCAGCCAAGCGGCGGGGGACCCCTACGAGCAGTACTTC.

This rearrangement joins TRBV27 to TRBJ2-1; tentative D call: TRBD2 (5 bases). CDR3 length: 16 amino acids. V lost 1 base and J 4 bases, leaving 14 bases between the germline ends. Germline values: CDR1 MNHEY, CDR2 SMNVEV (reference sequence). CDR3 residues: CASSLYAGALYNEQFF. CDR3 coding DNA: TGTGCCAGCAGTTTATATGCGGGCGCACTTTACAATGAGCAGTTCTTC.

In its sample, this clone was seen a few times. The chain recombines TRBV5-8 with TRBJ2-3; the D gene is possibly TRBD1 (5 bases). Germline loops: CDR1 SGHTS, CDR2 YDEGEE. V was pared by 1 base and J by 4 bases, with 10 bases between. The CDR3 covers 14 residues. In DNA, the CDR3 is TGTGCCAGCAGCTTGCAGGGCCCCGCAGATACGCAGTATTTT. Residues: CASSLQGPADTQYF.

The rearrangement joins TRBV5-6 to TRBJ1-2, with 7 positions matching TRBD1. J lost 7 bases, V lost 0 bases, and 3 bases had no gene match. The CDR3 contains 13 residues. Germline CDR1 SGHDT, CDR2 YYEEEE. This CDR3 reads CASSLATGVGYTF. As DNA, the CDR3 is TGTGCCAGCAGCTTGGCCACAGGGGTTGGCTACACCTTC.

The chain couples TRBV9 to TRBJ1-1; 7 bases line up with TRBD1. The CDR3 is made up of 15 amino acids. The J segment lost 1 base and the V segment lost 3 bases, leaving 6 bases of the junction unmatched. Germline-derived CDR1 and CDR2 are SGDLS and YYNGEE. The CDR3 nucleotides read TGTGCCAGCAGCGGCCGGACAGGACCGAACACTGAAGCTTTCTTT. Translated: CASSGRTGPNTEAFF.

A single count supports this clone. CDR3 loop: CSAAPSYEQYF. DNA for the CDR3: TGCAGTGCGGCACCTTCCTACGAGCAGTACTTC. J is TRBJ2-7 and V is TRBV20-1; D is undetermined. Trimming took 6 bases from V and 1 from J, leaving 7 bases between them. The CDR3 totals 11 residues. From germline, CDR1 is DFQATT and CDR2 SNEGSKA (reference sequence).

This clone was seen many times. V is TRBV19 and J is TRBJ1-5; D is perhaps TRBD1 (6 bases). The CDR3 length is 15 residues. CDR1 is LNHDA and CDR2 is SQIVND in the germline V gene (reference sequence). Trimming shortened V by 3 bases and J by 5 bases, and 14 bases separated the two germline ends. The CDR3: CASSIYGGYHQPQHF. In DNA form, the CDR3 reads TGTGCCAGTAGTATTTATGGGGGCTACCATCAGCCCCAGCATTTT.

This clone has only a few counts. The chain recombines TRBV27 with TRBJ2-1, with TRBD2 matching over 9 bases. The length of the CDR3 is 15 residues. Germline V gene lookup returns CDR1 MNHEY and CDR2 SMNVEV (reference sequence). V was pared by 2 bases and J by 4 bases, with 3 bases of the junction left unmatched. The CDR3 loop reads CASSLAGGRYNEQFF. CDR3 sequence (DNA): TGTGCCAGCAGTTTAGCGGGGGGGCGTTACAATGAGCAGTTCTTC.

The chain has TRBV7-2 and TRBJ2-1; the match to TRBD1 covers 7 bases. The CDR3 spans 15 residues. Germline CDR1 and CDR2: SGHTA and FQGNSA. J was trimmed by 5 bases and V by 3 bases; bases with no gene match: 7. The CDR3 DNA reads TGTGCCAGCAGCTTGCGCACAGGGGCCAACAATGAGCAGTTCTTC. It is translated as CASSLRTGANNEQFF.

For the CDR3, the DNA is TGTGCCAGCAGCCATAGACAGGGATCGTGGAACACTGAAGCTTTCTTT. This gives the protein CASSHRQGSWNTEAFF. V is TRBV5-5 and J is TRBJ1-1; 7 bases are a match to TRBD1. This CDR3 is 16 amino acids long. Trimming cost V 4 bases and J 1 base; bases outside gene matches: 10. CDR1 is SGHKS, CDR2 YYEKEE, per germline (reference sequence).

The rearrangement links TRBV2 to TRBJ1-1, with 10 bases lining up with TRBD1. Germline CDR1 and CDR2: SNHLY and FYNNEI. The trim removed 4 bases at V and 1 base at J, leaving 0 bases unmatched. The CDR3 is 14 amino acids. CDR3 amino acids: CASSGQGANTEAFF. DNA for the CDR3: TGTGCCAGCAGTGGACAGGGGGCGAACACTGAAGCTTTCTTT.

CDR3 coding DNA: TGCGCCAGCAGCTCATACACAGGGGGTTCGGTACGCGAGCAGTACTTC. As protein: CASSSYTGGSVREQYF. V usage is TRBV5-1 and J usage is TRBJ2-7; 8 bases agree with TRBD1. The ends lost 3 bases at V and 6 bases at J; junction bases unmatched: 14. The CDR3 is 16 amino acids. Germline V lookup: CDR1 SGHRS, CDR2 YFSETQ.

This clone appeared once. This rearrangement joins TRBV5-1 to TRBJ2-6, with D unresolved. Germline lookup yields CDR1 SGHRS and CDR2 YFSETQ. CDR3 length equals 16 residues. Trimming took off 0 bases at V and 4 bases at J, with 11 bases between the two ends. The CDR3 nucleotides read TGCGCCAGCAGCTTGGATCATCAGATAGGGGCCAACGTCCTGACTTTC. Its translation: CASSLDHQIGANVLTF.

V is TRBV20-1 and J is TRBJ1-1, with unresolved D. The germline V gene encodes CDR1 DFQATT and CDR2 SNEGSKA (reference sequence). The CDR3 runs 11 residues. Trimming removed 0 bases from V and 12 bases from J, with 11 bases in between. The chain's CDR3 is CSARDSPTTFF. Written as DNA, the CDR3 is TGCAGTGCTAGAGATTCCCCGACAACTTTCTTT.

This sequence joins TRBV5-5 and TRBJ2-5, with D perhaps matching TRBD2 (5 bases). Germline V gene sequence: CDR1 SGHKS, CDR2 YYEKEE (reference sequence). The CDR3 is 13 residues long. V lost 1 base, J lost 5 bases, and 9 bases lay in between. This CDR3 is CASSLLGEETQYF. The CDR3 nucleotides read TGTGCCAGCAGCTTGTTGGGAGAGGAGACCCAGTACTTC. The full variable domain, with the rest looked up from reference TRBV5-5 and TRBJ2-5, is DAGVTQSPTHLIKTRGQQVTLRCSPISGHKSVSWYQQVLGQGPQFIFQYYEKEERGRGNFPDRFSARQFPNYSSELNVNALLLGDSALYLCASSLLGEETQYFGPGTRLLVL.

The V and J genes are TRBV13 and TRBJ2-7, with 8 bases that match TRBD2. J lost 4 bases, V lost 3 bases, and 5 bases had no gene match. The CDR3 sequence is 14 residues long. Looked up from germline, CDR1 is PRHDT and CDR2 is FYEKMQ (reference sequence). DNA for the CDR3: TGTGCCAGCAGCTTGGGCGGGGGGCTTTACGAGCAGTACTTC. Its translation: CASSLGGGLYEQYF.

This clone showed up just a few times. This chain links TRBV9 with TRBJ1-1, with a tentative D call TRBD1 (5 bases). The CDR3 length is 16 residues. The V gene's germline CDR1 is SGDLS and CDR2 YYNGEE. Deletions cut 0 bases from V and 0 bases from J, with 12 bases between. The CDR3 DNA is TGTGCCAGCAGCGTAGGCGTTGACAGCATGAACACTGAAGCTTTCTTT. It translates to CASSVGVDSMNTEAFF.

This clone occurred a few times. The DNA for the CDR3 is TGTGCTAGTGGTTTGGTAAGGAGCGGCGAGCAGTACTTC. Protein sequence: CASGLVRSGEQYF. V is TRBV12-5 and J is TRBJ2-7, with a tentative D call TRBD2 (5 bases). Per the germline V gene, CDR1 is LGHNT and CDR2 is FRNRAP. The CDR3 is 13 residues long. V was trimmed by 0 bases and J by 6 bases, leaving 9 bases between them.

The chain combines TRBV6-6 with TRBJ1-2, with D uncertain. CDR1 is MNHNY and CDR2 is SVGAGI in the germline V gene (reference sequence). The CDR3 covers 12 residues. Deletions cut 5 bases from V and 2 bases from J, with 6 bases between. The CDR3 sequence is CASSEENYGYTF. The CDR3 DNA reads TGTGCCAGCAGTGAGGAAAACTATGGCTACACCTTC.

The chain employs TRBV7-6 and TRBJ1-5, with 10 bases lining up with TRBD1. CDR3 length: 15 amino acids. V trimming: 3 bases; J trimming: 4 bases; junction bases outside the gene matches: 3. Germline-derived CDR1 and CDR2 are SGHVS and FNYEAQ. The CDR3 DNA is TGTGCCAGCAGCTTGCGGACAGGGGGGAATCAGCCCCAGCATTTT. It translates to CASSLRTGGNQPQHF.

The chain combines TRBV7-2 with TRBJ1-3, with a possible D match to TRBD1 (6 bases). The CDR3 totals 15 residues. The V gene's germline CDR1 is SGHTA and CDR2 FQGNSA. V lost 1 base and J lost 4, with 11 bases in between. The CDR3 coding sequence is TGTGCCAGCAGCTTAGGTTCAGGGGCCGGAAACACCATATATTTT. This gives the protein CASSLGSGAGNTIYF.